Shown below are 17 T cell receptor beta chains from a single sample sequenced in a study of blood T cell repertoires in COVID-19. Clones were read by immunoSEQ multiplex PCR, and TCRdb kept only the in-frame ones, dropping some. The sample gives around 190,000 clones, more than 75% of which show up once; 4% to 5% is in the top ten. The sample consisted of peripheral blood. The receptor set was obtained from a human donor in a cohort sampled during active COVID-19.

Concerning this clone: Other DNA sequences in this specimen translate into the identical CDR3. The CDR3 here is CASSRQGGTEAFF. The CDR3 nucleotides read TGTGCCAGCAGCAGACAGGGCGGGACTGAAGCTTTCTTT. The rearrangement uses TRBV6-5 and TRBJ1-1; TRBD1 agrees at 7 bases. Losses at the gene ends were 6 bases for V and 5 bases for J; bases not matched to a gene: 6. The CDR3 sequence is 13 residues long. CDR1 and CDR2 (germline): MNHEY, SVGAGI.

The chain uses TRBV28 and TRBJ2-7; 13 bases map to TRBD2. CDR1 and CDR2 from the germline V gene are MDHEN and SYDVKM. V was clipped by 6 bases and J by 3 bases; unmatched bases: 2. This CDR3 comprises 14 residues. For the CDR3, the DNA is TGTGCCAGCAGGGGACTAGCGGGGATCTACGAGCAGTACTTC. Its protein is CASRGLAGIYEQYF.

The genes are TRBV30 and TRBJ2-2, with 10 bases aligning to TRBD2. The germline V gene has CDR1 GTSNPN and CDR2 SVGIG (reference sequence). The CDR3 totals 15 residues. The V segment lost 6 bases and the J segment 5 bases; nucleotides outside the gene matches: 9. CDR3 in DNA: TGTGCCTGTCCCCCGGGACTAGCGTATACCGGGGAGCTGTTTTTT. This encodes CACPPGLAYTGELFF. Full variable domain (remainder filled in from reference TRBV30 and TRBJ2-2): SQTIHQWPATLVQPVGSPLSLECTVEGTSNPNLYWYRQAAGRGLQLLFYSVGIGQISSEVPQNLSASRPQDRQFILSSKKLLLSDSGFYLCACPPGLAYTGELFFGEGSRLTVL.

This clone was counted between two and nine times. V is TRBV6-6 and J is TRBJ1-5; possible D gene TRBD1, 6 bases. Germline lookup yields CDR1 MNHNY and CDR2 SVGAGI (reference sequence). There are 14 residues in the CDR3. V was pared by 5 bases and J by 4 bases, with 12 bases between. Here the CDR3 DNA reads TGTGCCAGCAGTCCTGGACAGACAAATCAGCCCCAGCATTTT. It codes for CASSPGQTNQPQHF.

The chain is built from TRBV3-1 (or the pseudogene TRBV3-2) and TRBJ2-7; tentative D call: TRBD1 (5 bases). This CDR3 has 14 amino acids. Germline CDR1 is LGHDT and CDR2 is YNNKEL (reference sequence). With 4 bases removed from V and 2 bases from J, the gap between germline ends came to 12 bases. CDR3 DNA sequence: TGTGCCAGCAGCCCAGGGCCCCGGACCTACGAGCAGTACTTC. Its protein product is CASSPGPRTYEQYF.

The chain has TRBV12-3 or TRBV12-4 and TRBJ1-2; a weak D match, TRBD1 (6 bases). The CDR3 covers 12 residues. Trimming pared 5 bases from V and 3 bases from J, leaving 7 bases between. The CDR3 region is CASSTGYYGYTF. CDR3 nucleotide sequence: TGTGCCAGCAGTACAGGGTACTATGGCTACACCTTC.

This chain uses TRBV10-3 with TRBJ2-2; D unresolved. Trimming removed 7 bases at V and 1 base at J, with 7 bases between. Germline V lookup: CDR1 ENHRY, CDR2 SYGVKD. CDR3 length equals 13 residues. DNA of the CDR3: TGTGCCATCACCTCGAGGAACACCGGGGAGCTGTTTTTT. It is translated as CAITSRNTGELFF.

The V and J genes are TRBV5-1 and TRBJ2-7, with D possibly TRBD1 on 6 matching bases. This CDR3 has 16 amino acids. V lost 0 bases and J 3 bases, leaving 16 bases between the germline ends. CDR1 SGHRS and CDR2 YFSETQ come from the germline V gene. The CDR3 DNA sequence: TGCGCCAGCAGCTTGGGGGTTGGGGGCGCGCTCTACGAGCAGTACTTC. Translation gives CASSLGVGGALYEQYF.

The CDR3 is CASSPTVNTGELFF. DNA for the CDR3: TGTGCCAGCTCACCAACAGTGAACACCGGGGAGCTGTTTTTT. The chain combines TRBV18 with TRBJ2-2; no definite D call. The CDR3 is made up of 14 amino acids. Deletions cut 2 bases from V and 1 base from J, with 5 bases between. Germline V gene sequence: CDR1 KGHSH, CDR2 LQKENI.

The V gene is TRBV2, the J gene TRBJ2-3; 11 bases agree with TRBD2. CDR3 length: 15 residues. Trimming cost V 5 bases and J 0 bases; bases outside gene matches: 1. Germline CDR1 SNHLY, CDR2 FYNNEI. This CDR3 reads CASSLAGGSTDTQYF. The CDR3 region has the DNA TGTGCCAGCAGTTTAGCGGGAGGGAGCACAGATACGCAGTATTTT.

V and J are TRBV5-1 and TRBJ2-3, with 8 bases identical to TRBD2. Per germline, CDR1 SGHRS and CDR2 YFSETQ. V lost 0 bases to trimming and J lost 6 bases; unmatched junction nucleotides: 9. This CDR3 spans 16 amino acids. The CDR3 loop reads CASSLDPAGVGDTQYF. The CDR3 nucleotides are TGCGCCAGCAGCTTGGATCCAGCGGGGGTTGGTGATACGCAGTATTTT.

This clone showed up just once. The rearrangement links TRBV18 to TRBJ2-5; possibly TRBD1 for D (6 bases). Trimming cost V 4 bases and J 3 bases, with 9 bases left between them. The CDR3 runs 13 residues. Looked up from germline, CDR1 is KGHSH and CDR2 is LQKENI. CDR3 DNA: TGTGCCAGCTCACTATCAGGGGAAGAGACCCAGTACTTC. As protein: CASSLSGEETQYF.

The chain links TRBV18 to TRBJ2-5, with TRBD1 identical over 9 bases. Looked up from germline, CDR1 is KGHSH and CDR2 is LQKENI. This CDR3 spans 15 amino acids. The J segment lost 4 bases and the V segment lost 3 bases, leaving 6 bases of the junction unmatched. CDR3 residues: CASSPLQGAGETQYF. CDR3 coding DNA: TGTGCCAGCTCACCCCTACAGGGGGCCGGAGAGACCCAGTACTTC.

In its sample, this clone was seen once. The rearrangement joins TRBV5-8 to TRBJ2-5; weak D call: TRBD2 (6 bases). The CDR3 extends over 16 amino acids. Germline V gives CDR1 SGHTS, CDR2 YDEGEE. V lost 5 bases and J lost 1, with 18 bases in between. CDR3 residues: CASRTQTSGIQETQYF. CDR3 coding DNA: TGTGCCAGCAGAACCCAGACTAGTGGTATCCAAGAGACCCAGTACTTC.

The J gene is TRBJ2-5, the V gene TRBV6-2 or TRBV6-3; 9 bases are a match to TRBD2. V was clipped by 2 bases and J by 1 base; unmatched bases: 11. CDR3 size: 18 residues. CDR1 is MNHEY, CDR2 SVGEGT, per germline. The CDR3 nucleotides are TGTGCCAGCAGTTACGGCAGGGGAGCGGGGGGCCGCCAAGAGACCCAGTACTTC. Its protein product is CASSYGRGAGGRQETQYF.

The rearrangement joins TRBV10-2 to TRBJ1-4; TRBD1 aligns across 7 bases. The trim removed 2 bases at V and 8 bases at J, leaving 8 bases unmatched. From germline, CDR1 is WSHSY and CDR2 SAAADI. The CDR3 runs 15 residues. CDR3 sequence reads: CASSEPQQGKEKLFF. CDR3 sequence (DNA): TGCGCCAGCAGTGAGCCGCAACAGGGGAAGGAAAAACTGTTTTTT.

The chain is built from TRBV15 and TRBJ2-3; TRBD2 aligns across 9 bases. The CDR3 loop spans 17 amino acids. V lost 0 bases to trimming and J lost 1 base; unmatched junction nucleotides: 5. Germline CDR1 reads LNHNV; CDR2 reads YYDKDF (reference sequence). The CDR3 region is CATSRDLKRGGTDTQYF. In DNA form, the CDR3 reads TGTGCCACCAGCAGAGATTTGAAGCGGGGGGGCACAGATACGCAGTATTTT.